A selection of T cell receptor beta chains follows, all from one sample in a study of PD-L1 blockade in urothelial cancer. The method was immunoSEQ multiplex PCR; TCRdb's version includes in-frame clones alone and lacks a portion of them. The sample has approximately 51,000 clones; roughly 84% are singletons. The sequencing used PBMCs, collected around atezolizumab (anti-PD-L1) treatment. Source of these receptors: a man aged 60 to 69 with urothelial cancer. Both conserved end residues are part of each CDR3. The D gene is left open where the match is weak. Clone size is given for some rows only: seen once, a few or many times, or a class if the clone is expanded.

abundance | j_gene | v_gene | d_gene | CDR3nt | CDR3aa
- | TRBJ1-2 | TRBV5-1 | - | TGCGCCAGCAGCTCCGGGTTGGCTAACTATGGCTACACCTTC | CASSSGLANYGYTF
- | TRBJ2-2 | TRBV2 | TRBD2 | TGTGCCAGCAGGAAACTAGCGGGGAGCGAAACGGAGCTGTTTTTT | CASRKLAGSETELFF
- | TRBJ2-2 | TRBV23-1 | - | TGCGCCAGCAGCCGATCGGCCGGGGAGCTGTTTTTT | CASSRSAGELFF
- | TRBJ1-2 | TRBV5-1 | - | TGCGCCAGCCGACGACAATCGGGGGTAGATGGTAACTATGGCTACACCTTC | CASRRQSGVDGNYGYTF
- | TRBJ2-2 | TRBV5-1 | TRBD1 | TGCGCCAGCAGCCCCATTCGACAGGGCGGCACCGGGGAGCTGTTTTTT | CASSPIRQGGTGELFF
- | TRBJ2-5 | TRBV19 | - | TGTGCCAGTAGTAGAAGGTTCCGAGCGGAGGTGTACCAAGAGACCCAGTACTTC | CASSRRFRAEVYQETQYF
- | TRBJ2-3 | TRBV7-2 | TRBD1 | TGTGCCAGCAGCTCCGACAGGGCCACAGATACGCAGTATTTT | CASSSDRATDTQYF
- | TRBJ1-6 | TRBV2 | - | TGTGCCAGCAGTTCGTCAGGGGCGCAAAATTCACCCCTCCACTTT | CASSSSGAQNSPLHF
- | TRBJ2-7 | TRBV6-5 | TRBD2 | TGTGCCAGCACTTCTAGCGGGAGGGTCGAGCAGTACTTC | CASTSSGRVEQYF
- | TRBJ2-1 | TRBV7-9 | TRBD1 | TGTGCCAGCAGTTCGACAGGGGGCTCCTACAATGAGCAGTTCTTC | CASSSTGGSYNEQFF
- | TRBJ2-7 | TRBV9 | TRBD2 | TGTGCCAGCAGCGCGTCCGGGACTAGCTCCTACGAGCAGTACTTC | CASSASGTSSYEQYF
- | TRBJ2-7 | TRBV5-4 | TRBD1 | TGTGCCAGCAGCTCGCCTAACATTGGGACAGGGGCTTCCGAGCAGTACTTC | CASSSPNIGTGASEQYF
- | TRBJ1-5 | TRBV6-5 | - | TGTGCCAGCGCGGTGGCAGGAGGTCCCCATCAGCCCCAGCATTTT | CASAVAGGPHQPQHF
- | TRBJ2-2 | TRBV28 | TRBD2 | TGTGCCAGCAGTCTAGCGGGGCCCAACACCGGGGAGCTGTTTTTT | CASSLAGPNTGELFF
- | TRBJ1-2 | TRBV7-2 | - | TGTGCCAGCAGCTTAGCGAGCGGGTCGACATTGAGAGGGGAAGGCTACACCTTC | CASSLASGSTLRGEGYTF
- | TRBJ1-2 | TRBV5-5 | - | TGTGCCAGCAGCTTGGGGACTTATGGCTACACCTTC | CASSLGTYGYTF
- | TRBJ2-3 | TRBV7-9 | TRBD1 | TGTGCCAGCAGCGTACAGGGGTCCAAAACAGATACGCAGTATTTT | CASSVQGSKTDTQYF
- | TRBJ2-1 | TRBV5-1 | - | TGCGCCAGCAGACAGGACATTCGGCAGTTCTTC | CASRQDIRQFF
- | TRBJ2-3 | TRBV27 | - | TGTGCCAGCAGGCGGGGTACCAATACAGATACGCAGTATTTT | CASRRGTNTDTQYF
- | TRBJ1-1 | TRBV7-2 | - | TGTGCCAGCCTAGGGGGATCAACTGAAGCTTTCTTT | CASLGGSTEAFF
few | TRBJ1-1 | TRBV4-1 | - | TGCGCCAGCATCGCTAACGGGGGCACTGAAGCTTTCTTT | CASIANGGTEAFF
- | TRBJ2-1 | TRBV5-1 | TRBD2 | TGCGCCAGCAGCTTGGGTAGCGGGAGGGCCACTGAGCAGTTCTTC | CASSLGSGRATEQFF
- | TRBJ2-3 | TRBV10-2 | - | TGCGCCAGCAGTGAGCTCTTAGATACGCAGTATTTT | CASSELLDTQYF
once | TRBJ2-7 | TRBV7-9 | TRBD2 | TGTGCCAGCAGCGATACTAGCGGGAGCCACGAGCAGTACTTC | CASSDTSGSHEQYF
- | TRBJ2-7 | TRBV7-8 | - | TGTGCCAGCAGTTCAAGCGGCCTCTCCTACGAGCAGTACTTC | CASSSSGLSYEQYF
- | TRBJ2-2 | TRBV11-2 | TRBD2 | TGTGCCAGCAGCTCTCGGTCGCTAGCGGGGAACACCGGGGAGCTGTTTTTT | CASSSRSLAGNTGELFF
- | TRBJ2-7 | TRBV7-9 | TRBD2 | TGTGCCAGCAGCCAGGGACTAGCGGGGAGCTCCTACGAGCAGTACTTC | CASSQGLAGSSYEQYF
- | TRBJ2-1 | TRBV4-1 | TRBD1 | TGCGCCAGCAGCCAAGCCCGACAGGGGGCCTACAATGAGCAGTTCTTC | CASSQARQGAYNEQFF
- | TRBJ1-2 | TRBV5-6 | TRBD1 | TGTGCCAGCAGCTTTTCAACCCCGACAGGGGGTGGTGGCTACACCTTC | CASSFSTPTGGGGYTF
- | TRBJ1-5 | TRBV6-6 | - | TGTGCCAGCAGTTATACGGGACTGTCAATTCAGCCCCAGCATTTT | CASSYTGLSIQPQHF
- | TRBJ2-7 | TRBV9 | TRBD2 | TGTGCCAGCAGCCCCAGAAGTGCGGGAGGGCCACTTTCCTACGAGCAGTACTTC | CASSPRSAGGPLSYEQYF
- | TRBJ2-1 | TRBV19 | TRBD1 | TGTGCCAGTAGTATTGGACAGGGGTACAATGAGCAGTTCTTC | CASSIGQGYNEQFF
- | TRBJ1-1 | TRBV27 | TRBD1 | TGTGCCAGCAGGGGGACAGGACCTAACACTGAAGCTTTCTTT | CASRGTGPNTEAFF
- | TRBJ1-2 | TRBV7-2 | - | TGTGCCAGCAGCCTCCCTCCGTCCGTTTTAAATGGCTACACCTTC | CASSLPPSVLNGYTF
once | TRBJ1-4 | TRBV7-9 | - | TGTGCCAGCCACAGTGCAACTAATGAAAAACTGTTTTTT | CASHSATNEKLFF
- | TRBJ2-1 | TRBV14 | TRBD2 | TGTGCCAGCAGCCACCGGGTAGCGGGAGGGGGTGAGCAGTTCTTC | CASSHRVAGGGEQFF
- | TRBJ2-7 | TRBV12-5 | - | TGTGCTAGTGGTTTGGGCGGGACTTCGTCCTACGAGCAGTACTTC | CASGLGGTSSYEQYF
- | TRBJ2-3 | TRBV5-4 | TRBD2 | TGTGCCAGCAGCTTGAGCGGGAGCTTTGCAGATACGCAGTATTTT | CASSLSGSFADTQYF
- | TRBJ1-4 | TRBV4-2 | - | TGTGCCAGCAGCCAAGATCGGCTTACAGGGCAGGGTGAAAAACTGTTTTTT | CASSQDRLTGQGEKLFF
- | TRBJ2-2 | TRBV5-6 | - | TGTGCCAGCAGCTGGGGAGCGGACACCGGGGAGCTGTTTTTT | CASSWGADTGELFF
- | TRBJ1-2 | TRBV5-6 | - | TGTGCCAGCAGCTTGGCGTATGGCTACACCTTC | CASSLAYGYTF
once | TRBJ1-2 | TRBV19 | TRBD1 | TGTGCCAGTAGGACGACAGGGGGCGACGGCTACACCTTC | CASRTTGGDGYTF
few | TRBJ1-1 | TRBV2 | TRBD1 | TGTGCCAGCAGTGCGACCCCAGGGGGCACTGAAGCTTTCTTT | CASSATPGGTEAFF
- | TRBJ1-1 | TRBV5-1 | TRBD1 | TGCGCCAGCAGCTTGGACGGGACAGGATTCACTGAAGCTTTCTTT | CASSLDGTGFTEAFF
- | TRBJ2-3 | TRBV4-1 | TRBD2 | TGCGCCAGCAGCCAAGTTCCGGGACTAGCGGGAGTTGATGATACGCAGTATTTT | CASSQVPGLAGVDDTQYF
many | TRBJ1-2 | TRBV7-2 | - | TGTGCCAGCAGCCGTGGGTGGGCGAACTATGGCTACACCTTC | CASSRGWANYGYTF
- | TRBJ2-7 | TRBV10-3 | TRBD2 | TGTGCCATCAGTGGGACTAGCGGGAGGTTCTACGAGCAGTACTTC | CAISGTSGRFYEQYF
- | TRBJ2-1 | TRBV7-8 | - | TGTGCCAGCAGCCAACCCCGTGGGACTGGCAATGAGCAGTTCTTC | CASSQPRGTGNEQFF
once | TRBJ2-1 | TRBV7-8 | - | TGTGCCAGCAGCCGGGGGAATGAGCAGTTCTTC | CASSRGNEQFF
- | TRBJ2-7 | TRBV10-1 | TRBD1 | TGCGCCAGCAGTGAGTCGACAGGGGAGGAGTACTTC | CASSESTGEEYF
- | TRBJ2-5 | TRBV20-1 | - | TGCAGTGCCCACCGGTTGACCCAGTACTTC | CSAHRLTQYF
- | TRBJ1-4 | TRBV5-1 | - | TGCGCCAGCAGCCCGGAGGCAGGTCCTAATGAAAAACTGTTTTTT | CASSPEAGPNEKLFF
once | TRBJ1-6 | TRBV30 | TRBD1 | TGTGCCTGGAGTGAGGGGACAGCAAATTCACCCCTCCACTTT | CAWSEGTANSPLHF
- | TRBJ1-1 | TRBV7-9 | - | TGTGCCAGCAGCTTAGGGGGGGACGGTGAAGCTTTCTTT | CASSLGGDGEAFF
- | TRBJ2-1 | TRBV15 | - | TGTGCCACCAGCGCATGGGGGGGGCCCTCCTACAATGAGCAGTTCTTC | CATSAWGGPSYNEQFF
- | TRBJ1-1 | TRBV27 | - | TGTGCCAGCAGTTTAGGGGCGGCGAACACTGAAGCTTTCTTT | CASSLGAANTEAFF
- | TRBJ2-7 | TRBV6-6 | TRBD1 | TGTGCCAGCAGTCGGGCTTCCGGGACAGGGCCCTACGAGCAGTACTTC | CASSRASGTGPYEQYF
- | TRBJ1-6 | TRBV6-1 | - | TGTGCCAGCAGTGACGGCGGTCTCGCCCTCCACTTT | CASSDGGLALHF
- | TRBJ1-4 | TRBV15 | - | TGTGCCACCAGCAGAGTGGAGGGTACTATAGATGAAAAACTGTTTTTT | CATSRVEGTIDEKLFF